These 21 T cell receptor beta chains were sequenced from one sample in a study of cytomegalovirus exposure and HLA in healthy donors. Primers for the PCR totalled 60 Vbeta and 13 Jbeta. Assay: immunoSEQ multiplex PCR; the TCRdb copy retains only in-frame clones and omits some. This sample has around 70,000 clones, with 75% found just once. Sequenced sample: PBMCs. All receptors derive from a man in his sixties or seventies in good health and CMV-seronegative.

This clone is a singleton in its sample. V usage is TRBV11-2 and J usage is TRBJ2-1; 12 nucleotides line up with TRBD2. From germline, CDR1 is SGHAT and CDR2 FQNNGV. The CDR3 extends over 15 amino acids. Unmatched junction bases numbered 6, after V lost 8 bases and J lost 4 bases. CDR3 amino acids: CASGRLAGAYNEQFF. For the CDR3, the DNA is TGTGCCAGCGGCAGACTAGCGGGAGCTTACAATGAGCAGTTCTTC. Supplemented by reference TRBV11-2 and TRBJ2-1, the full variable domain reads EAGVAQSPRYKIIEKRQSVAFWCNPISGHATLYWYQQILGQGPKLLIQFQNNGVVDDSQLPKDRFSAERLKGVDSTLKIQPAKLEDSAVYLCASGRLAGAYNEQFFGPGTRLTVL.

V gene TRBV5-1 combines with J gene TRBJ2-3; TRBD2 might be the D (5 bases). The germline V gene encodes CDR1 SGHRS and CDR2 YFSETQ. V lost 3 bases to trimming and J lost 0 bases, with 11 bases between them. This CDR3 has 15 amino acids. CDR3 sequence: CASSSGITSTDTQYF. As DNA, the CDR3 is TGCGCCAGCAGCTCCGGGATCACTAGCACAGATACGCAGTATTTT. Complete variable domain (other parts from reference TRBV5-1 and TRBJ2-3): KAGVTQTPRYLIKTRGQQVTLSCSPISGHRSVSWYQQTPGQGLQFLFEYFSETQRNKGNFPGRFSGRQFSNSRSEMNVSTLELGDSALYLCASSSGITSTDTQYFGPGTRLTVL.

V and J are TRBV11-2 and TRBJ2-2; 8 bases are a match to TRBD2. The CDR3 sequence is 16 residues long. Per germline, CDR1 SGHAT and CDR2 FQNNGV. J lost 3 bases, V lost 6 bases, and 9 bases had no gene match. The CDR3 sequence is CASRRGSGEHTGELFF. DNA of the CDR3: TGTGCCAGCAGGCGGGGTAGCGGGGAGCACACCGGGGAGCTGTTTTTT.

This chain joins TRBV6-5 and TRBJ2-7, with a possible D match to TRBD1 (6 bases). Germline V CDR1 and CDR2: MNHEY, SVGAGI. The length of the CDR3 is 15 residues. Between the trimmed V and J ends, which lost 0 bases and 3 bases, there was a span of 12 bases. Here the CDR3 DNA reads TGTGCCAGCAGTTACTCGGGGGCCCGAGACTACGAGCAGTACTTC. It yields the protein CASSYSGARDYEQYF.

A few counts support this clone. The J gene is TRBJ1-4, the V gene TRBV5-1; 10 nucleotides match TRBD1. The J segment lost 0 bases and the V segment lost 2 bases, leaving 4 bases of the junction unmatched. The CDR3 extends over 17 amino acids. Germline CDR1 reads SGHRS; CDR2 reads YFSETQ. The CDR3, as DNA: TGCGCCAGCAGCTTCGGGACAGGGGCGTCAACTAATGAAAAACTGTTTTTT. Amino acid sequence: CASSFGTGASTNEKLFF.

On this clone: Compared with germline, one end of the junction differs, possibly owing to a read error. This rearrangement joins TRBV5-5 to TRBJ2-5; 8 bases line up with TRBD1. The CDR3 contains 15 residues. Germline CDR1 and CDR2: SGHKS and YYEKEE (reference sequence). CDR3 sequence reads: CASSNIGTGQGTQYF. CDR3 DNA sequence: TGTGCCAGCAGCAACATTGGGACAGGACAAGGGACCCAGTACTTC.

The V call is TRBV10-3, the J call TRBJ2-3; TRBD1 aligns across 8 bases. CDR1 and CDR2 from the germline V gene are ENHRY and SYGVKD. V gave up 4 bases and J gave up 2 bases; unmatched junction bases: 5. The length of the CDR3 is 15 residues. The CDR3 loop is CAISGRTGLTDTQYF. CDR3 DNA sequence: TGTGCCATCAGTGGGAGGACAGGGCTCACAGATACGCAGTATTTT.

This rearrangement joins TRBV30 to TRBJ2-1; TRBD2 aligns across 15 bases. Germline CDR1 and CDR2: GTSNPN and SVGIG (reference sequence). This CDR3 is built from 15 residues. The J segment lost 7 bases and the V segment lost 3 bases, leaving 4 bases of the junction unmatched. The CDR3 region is CAWRRGTSGGNEQFF. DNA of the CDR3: TGTGCCTGGAGGAGAGGGACTAGCGGGGGGAATGAGCAGTTCTTC.

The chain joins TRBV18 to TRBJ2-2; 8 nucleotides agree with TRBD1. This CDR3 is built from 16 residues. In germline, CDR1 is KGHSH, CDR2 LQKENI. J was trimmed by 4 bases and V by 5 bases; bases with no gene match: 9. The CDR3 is CASSRGGQGSTGELFF. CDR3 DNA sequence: TGTGCCAGCTCAAGGGGCGGACAGGGAAGCACCGGGGAGCTGTTTTTT.

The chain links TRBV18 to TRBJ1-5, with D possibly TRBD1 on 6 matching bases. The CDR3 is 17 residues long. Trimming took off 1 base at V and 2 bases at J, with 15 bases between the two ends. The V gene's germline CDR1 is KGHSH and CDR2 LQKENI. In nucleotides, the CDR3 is TGTGCCAGCTCACCACGTGGGGGCCGGGAAGGCAATCAGCCCCAGCATTTT. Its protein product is CASSPRGGREGNQPQHF.

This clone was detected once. The CDR3 DNA reads as TGTGCCAGCAGCCCTGCCCAATTTGGGCGGGGGGACATTCAGTACTTC. Translated, it gives CASSPAQFGRGDIQYF. The J gene is TRBJ2-4, the V gene TRBV7-2; TRBD2 matches at 8 bases. CDR3 length: 16 residues. Trimming cost V 5 bases and J 8 bases; bases outside gene matches: 14. CDR1 and CDR2 (germline): SGHTA, FQGNSA. Drawing the rest from reference TRBV7-2 and TRBJ2-4, the complete variable domain is GAGVSQSPSNKVTEKGKDVELRCDPISGHTALYWYRQSLGQGLEFLIYFQGNSAPDKSGLPSDRFSAERTGGSVSTLTIQRTQQEDSAVYLCASSPAQFGRGDIQYFGAGTRLSVL.

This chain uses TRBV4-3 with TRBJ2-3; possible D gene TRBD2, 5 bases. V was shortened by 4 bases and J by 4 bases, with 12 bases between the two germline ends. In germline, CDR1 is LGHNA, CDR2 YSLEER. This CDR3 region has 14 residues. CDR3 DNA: TGCGCCAGCAGCCCGACACGGGATCCAGATACGCAGTATTTT. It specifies CASSPTRDPDTQYF.

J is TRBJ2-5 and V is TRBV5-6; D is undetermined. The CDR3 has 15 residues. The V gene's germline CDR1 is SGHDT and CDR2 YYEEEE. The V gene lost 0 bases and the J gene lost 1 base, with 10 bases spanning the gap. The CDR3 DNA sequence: TGTGCCAGCAGCTTGGCGTACGAGGTCCAAGAGACCCAGTACTTC. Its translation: CASSLAYEVQETQYF.

The CDR3 coding sequence is TGTGCCAGCTCACCCGGGACAGGGAACTCCTACGAGCAGTACTTC. Translating gives CASSPGTGNSYEQYF. The chain recombines TRBV18 with TRBJ2-7; the match to TRBD1 covers 9 bases. The CDR3 covers 15 residues. From germline, CDR1 is KGHSH and CDR2 LQKENI. V lost 3 bases, J lost 0 bases, and 3 bases stayed unmatched.

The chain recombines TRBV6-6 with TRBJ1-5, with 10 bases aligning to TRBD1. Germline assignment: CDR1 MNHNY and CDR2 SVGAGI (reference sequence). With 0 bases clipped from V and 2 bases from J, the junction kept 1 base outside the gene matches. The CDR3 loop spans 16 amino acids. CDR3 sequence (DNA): TGTGCCAGCAGTTACTCTGGGACAGGGGGCAATCAGCCCCAGCATTTT. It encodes CASSYSGTGGNQPQHF.

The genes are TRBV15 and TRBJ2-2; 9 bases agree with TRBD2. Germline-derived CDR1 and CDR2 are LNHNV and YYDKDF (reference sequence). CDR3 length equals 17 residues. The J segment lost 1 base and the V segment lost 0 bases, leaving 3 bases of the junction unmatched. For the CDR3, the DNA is TGTGCCACCAGCAGAGACCTAGCGGGGCGGAACACCGGGGAGCTGTTTTTT. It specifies CATSRDLAGRNTGELFF.

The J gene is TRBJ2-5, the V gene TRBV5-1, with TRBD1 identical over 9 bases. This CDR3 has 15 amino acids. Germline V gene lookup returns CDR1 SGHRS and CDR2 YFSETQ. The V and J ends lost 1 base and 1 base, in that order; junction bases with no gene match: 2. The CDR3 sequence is CASSLRGQGQETQYF. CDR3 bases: TGCGCCAGCAGCTTGAGGGGACAGGGCCAAGAGACCCAGTACTTC.

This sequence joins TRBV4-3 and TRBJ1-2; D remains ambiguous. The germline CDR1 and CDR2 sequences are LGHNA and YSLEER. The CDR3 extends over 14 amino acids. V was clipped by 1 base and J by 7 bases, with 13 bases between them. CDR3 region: CASSQGRLEGGYTF. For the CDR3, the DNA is TGCGCCAGCAGCCAAGGGAGACTGGAGGGTGGCTACACCTTC.

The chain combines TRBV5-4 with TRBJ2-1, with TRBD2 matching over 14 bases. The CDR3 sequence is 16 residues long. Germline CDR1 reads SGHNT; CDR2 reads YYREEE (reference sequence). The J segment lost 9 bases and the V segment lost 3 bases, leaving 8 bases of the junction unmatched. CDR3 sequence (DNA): TGTGCCAGCAGCTCAGGACTAGCGGGAGGTGGAGGTGAGCAGTTCTTC. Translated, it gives CASSSGLAGGGGEQFF.

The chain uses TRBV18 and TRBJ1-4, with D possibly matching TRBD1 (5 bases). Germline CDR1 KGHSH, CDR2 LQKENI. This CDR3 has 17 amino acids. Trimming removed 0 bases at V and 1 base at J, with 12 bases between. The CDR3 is CASSPPHGGGTNEKLFF. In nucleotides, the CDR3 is TGTGCCAGCTCACCACCGCACGGCGGGGGAACTAATGAAAAACTGTTTTTT.

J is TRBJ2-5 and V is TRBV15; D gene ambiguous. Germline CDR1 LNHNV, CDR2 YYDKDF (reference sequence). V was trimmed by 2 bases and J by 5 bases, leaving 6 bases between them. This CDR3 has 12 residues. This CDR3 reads CATSRHGETQYF. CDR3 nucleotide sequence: TGTGCCACCAGCAGACACGGGGAGACCCAGTACTTC.